These 8 T cell receptor beta chains originate from one sample sequenced in a study of blood T cell repertoires in COVID-19. Profiled with immunoSEQ multiplex PCR; TCRdb holds only in-frame clones, not every one. This repertoire shows approximately 190,000 clones, approximately 84% found once; its top ten account for roughly 4.6%. The sequenced sample consisted of peripheral blood. The receptors here all came from a woman between 65 and 79 years old with active or convalescent COVID-19.

The chain is built from TRBV11-3 and TRBJ1-1; no reliable D call. V was trimmed by 5 bases and J by 1 base, leaving 11 bases between them. Per the germline V gene, CDR1 is SGHNT and CDR2 is YENEEA. The CDR3 is 14 residues long. The CDR3 loop reads CASSPSARNTEAFF. In DNA, the CDR3 is TGTGCCAGCAGCCCATCTGCCAGGAACACTGAAGCTTTCTTT.

This chain links TRBV27 with TRBJ2-5; 13 bases map to TRBD2. The CDR3 has 17 amino acids. In germline, CDR1 is MNHEY, CDR2 SMNVEV (reference sequence). Unmatched junction bases numbered 7, after V lost 5 bases and J lost 1 base. DNA of the CDR3: TGTGCCAGCAGTACCAGACTAGCGGGAGGCCTCCAAGAGACCCAGTACTTC. It translates to CASSTRLAGGLQETQYF.

V gene TRBV28 combines with J gene TRBJ2-5; D may be TRBD1 (6 bases). With 2 bases removed from V and 2 bases from J, the gap between germline ends came to 21 bases. This CDR3 has 18 amino acids. CDR1 MDHEN and CDR2 SYDVKM come from the germline V gene. Here the CDR3 DNA reads TGTGCCAGCAGTTTAATAGCCGAGGTCCTAAGGGGGCAAGAGACCCAGTACTTC. It translates to CASSLIAEVLRGQETQYF.

This chain joins TRBV6-1 and TRBJ2-7, with 7 positions matching TRBD2. The CDR3 is 18 amino acids. Looked up from germline, CDR1 is MNHNS and CDR2 is SASEGT. After removal of 0 bases from V and 4 bases from J, the junction contained 15 bases not matched to a gene. In DNA, the CDR3 is TGTGCCAGCAGTGAAGCAGGTTGGGGGGGATCGGCGAAATACGAGCAGTACTTC. This gives the protein CASSEAGWGGSAKYEQYF.

The rearrangement links TRBV7-9 to TRBJ2-2, with a weak D call TRBD1 (5 bases). This CDR3 has 14 residues. V shed 5 bases and J shed 2 bases, with 9 bases lying between them. Looked up from germline, CDR1 is SEHNR and CDR2 is FQNEAQ (reference sequence). CDR3 loop: CASSPQGNTGELFF. The CDR3 DNA reads TGTGCCAGCAGCCCCCAGGGAAACACCGGGGAGCTGTTTTTT.

The CDR3: CASSQSLTPIAYNEQFF. CDR3 nucleotide sequence: TGTGCCAGCAGCCAATCGCTTACTCCGATCGCCTACAATGAGCAGTTCTTC. The chain combines TRBV3-1 (or the pseudogene TRBV3-2) with TRBJ2-1, with D uncertain. V lost 2 bases, J lost 2 bases, and 16 bases lay in between. There are 17 residues in the CDR3. Germline values: CDR1 LGHDT, CDR2 YNNKEL (reference sequence).

V gene TRBV6-5 combines with J gene TRBJ2-6; unclear D gene. The CDR3 runs to 15 residues. CDR1 and CDR2 (germline): MNHEY, SVGAGI. The ends were cut back, 6 bases at V and 4 bases at J, with 13 bases in the middle. The CDR3 nucleotides read TGTGCCAGCAGGCCCGAGAGTTCCGGGGCCAACGTCCTGACTTTC. This codes for CASRPESSGANVLTF.

The rearrangement links TRBV6-2 or TRBV6-3 to TRBJ1-1, with 8 bases fitting TRBD1. Germline-derived CDR1 and CDR2 are MNHEY and SVGEGT. This CDR3 region has 19 residues. Trimming at V came to 0 bases and at J to 1 base, leaving 13 bases not matched to a gene. This chain's CDR3 is CASSYSWTGQLSWNTEAFF. CDR3 bases: TGTGCCAGCAGTTACTCTTGGACAGGGCAATTAAGCTGGAACACTGAAGCTTTCTTT.